This T cell receptor (beta chain) was sequenced in a study of T cells in Graves' hyperthyroidism and ophthalmopathy. Amplification targeted TCR beta CDR3 regions from RNA transcripts. First-round RT-PCR of the TCR CDR3 relied on the HTBI primer set. TCRdb redid the calling of the multiplex PCR reads with MiXCR, one entry per CDR3 protein. The table lists around 300,000 distinct CDR3 sequences, 22% of them singletons. For ophthalmopathy patients, the Clinical Activity Score was at least 3 and the NOSPECS grade at least 4; duration was under 3 months. PBMCs were obtained from over 8.5 ml fresh peripheral blood. This clonotype was detected many times. The antigen is not known. Germline V CDR1 and CDR2: LGHDT, YNNKEL (reference sequence). There are 16 residues in the CDR3. Trimming shortened V by 1 base and J by 10 bases, and 17 bases separated the two germline ends. Study-level points and caveats: Most clonotypes that expanded in the thyroid above 0.001 also showed up in blood.

The V call is TRBV3-1, the J call TRBJ1-6, with D unclear. This receptor was obtained from a young man with Graves' ophthalmopathy. The sequencing input was blood. The CDR3 DNA is TGTGCCAGCAGCCAAGGTCTTGGGTCAGTGGGATCACCCCTCCACTTT. Residues: CASSQGLGSVGSPLHF.